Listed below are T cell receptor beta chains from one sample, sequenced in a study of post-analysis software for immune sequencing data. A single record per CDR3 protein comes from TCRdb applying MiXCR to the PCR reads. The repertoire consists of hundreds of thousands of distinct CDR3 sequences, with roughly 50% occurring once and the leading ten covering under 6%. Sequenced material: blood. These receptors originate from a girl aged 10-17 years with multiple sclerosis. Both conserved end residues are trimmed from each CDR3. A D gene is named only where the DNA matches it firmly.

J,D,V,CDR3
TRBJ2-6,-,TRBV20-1,SARAPQGTGANVRT
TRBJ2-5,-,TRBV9,ASSHSEGGWETQY
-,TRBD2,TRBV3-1,ASSQEGLAGVAGYNEQY
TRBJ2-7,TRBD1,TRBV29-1,SVKMGQGDYEQY
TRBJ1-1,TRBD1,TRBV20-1,SARGGQGETEAF
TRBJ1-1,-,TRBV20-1,SATGHKWTEAF
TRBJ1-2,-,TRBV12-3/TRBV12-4,ASSPLGPLVGLYGYT
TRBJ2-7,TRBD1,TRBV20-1,SAWDRVQPYEQY
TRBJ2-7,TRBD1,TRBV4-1,ASAATGGSYEQY
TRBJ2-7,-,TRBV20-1,SAPQSDRSHEQY
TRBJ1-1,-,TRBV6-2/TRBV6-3,ASSLSTGFTEAF
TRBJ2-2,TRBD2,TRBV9,ASSPGTSGRARTGELF
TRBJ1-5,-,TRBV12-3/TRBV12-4,ASSPNAGGINQPQH
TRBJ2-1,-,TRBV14,ATATDSKRGNEQF
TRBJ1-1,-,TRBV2,ASSDHLNTEAF
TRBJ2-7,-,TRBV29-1,SVEGRGGAEQY
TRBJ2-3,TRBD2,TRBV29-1,SVPGTSFADTQY
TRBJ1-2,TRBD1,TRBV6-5,ASSLNGDRVAGYT
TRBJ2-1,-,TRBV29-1,SVAPLRLYNEQF
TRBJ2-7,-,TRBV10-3,AISGKGETYEQY
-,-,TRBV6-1,ASSEDRGGHDEQY
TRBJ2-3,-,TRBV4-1,ASSQDLPSTDTQY
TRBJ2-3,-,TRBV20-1,SARDLAGLAGQADTQY
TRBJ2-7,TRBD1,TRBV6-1,ASSLTGGLANTYEQY
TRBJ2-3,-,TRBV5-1,ASSSPNTDTQY
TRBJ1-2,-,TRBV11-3,ASSFADGYGYT
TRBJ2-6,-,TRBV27,ASSLNRQSRGANVLT
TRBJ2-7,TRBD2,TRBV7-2,ASSFQRGSYEQY
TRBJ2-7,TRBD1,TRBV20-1,SAPTGKWIASYEQY
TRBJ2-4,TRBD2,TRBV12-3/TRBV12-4,ASSGGTKNIQY
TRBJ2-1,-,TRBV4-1,ASSHGDSLGHEQF
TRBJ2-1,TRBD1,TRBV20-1,SALDRGPNEQF
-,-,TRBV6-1,ASSQDPGQNIQY
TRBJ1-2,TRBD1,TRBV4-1,ASSQGATGGIGGYT
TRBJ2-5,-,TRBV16,ASSQPDRRQETQY
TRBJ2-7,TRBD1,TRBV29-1,SVAGQGGNEQY
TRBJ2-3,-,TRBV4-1,ASSQDEITDTQY
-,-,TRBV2,AIRFSGNYEQY
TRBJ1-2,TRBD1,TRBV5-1,ASSLASGTGGYGYT
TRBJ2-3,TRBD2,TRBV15,ATSSSSGSSLTDTQY
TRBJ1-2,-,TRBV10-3,AISERFRNGYT
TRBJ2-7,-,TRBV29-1,SVEPALSGGRHYEQY
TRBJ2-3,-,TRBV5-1,ASSLALAPDTQY
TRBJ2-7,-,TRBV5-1,ASSFGHRRGEQY
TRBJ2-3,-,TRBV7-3,ASSPPTGPDTQY
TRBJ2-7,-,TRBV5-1,ASSLQGNSYEQY
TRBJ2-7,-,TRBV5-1,ASSPATRVYEQY
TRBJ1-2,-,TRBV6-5,ASKGGYGYT
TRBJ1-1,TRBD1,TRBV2,ASIRTGLGDTEAF
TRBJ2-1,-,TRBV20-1,SARDLRLSYNEQF
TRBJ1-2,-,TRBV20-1,SAKDRMRGYT
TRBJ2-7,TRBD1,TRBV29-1,SVQGQDYEQY
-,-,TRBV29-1,SVDNAYEQY
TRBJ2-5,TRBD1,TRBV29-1,SVINRDRDAREQY
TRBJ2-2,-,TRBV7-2,ASSLFPTVPPNTGELF
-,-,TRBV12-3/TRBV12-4,ASSYNKLRETQY
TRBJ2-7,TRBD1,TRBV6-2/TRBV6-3,ASRQGIVSYEQY
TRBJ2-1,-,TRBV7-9,ALESGNEQF
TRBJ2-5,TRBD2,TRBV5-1,ASSWTWGGETQY
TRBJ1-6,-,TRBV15,ATSGTYGGANNSPLH